This T cell receptor (beta chain) is from a study of cytomegalovirus exposure and HLA in healthy donors. Study summary: Early released data had about 85 million unique TCRs, all coming from HLA-typed donors. Study-wide results and caveats: Many donors carried some public TCRs, although rarity characterized most TCR sequences. Based on reports, TCR beta sequences accurately predicted HLA-A and HLA-B alleles for most subjects. There was a cluster of highly shared sequence variants that was likely a sequencing artifact.

Germline CDR1 reads GTSNPN; CDR2 reads SVGIG (reference sequence). The CDR3 is 15 amino acids. V lost 1 base and J lost 8; bases outside the gene matches: 9. With respect to this clone: As yet, its antigen is unknown.

This PCR relied on a set of 60 Vbeta primers and 13 Jbeta primers. Sequenced by immunoSEQ multiplex PCR; TCRdb stores in-frame clones only, minus some. Among about 160,000 clones, roughly 76% were seen once, and the ten largest hold approximately 13%. The TCR sequence derives from a woman aged 45-65 years in good health and CMV-seronegative. The chain carries TRBV30 and TRBJ2-1; 9 positions agree with TRBD2. The material sequenced was PBMCs. The CDR3 region has the DNA TGTGCCTGGAGTGGAACCGGGACTAGCTTCGATGAGCAGTTCTTC. Translating it yields CAWSGTGTSFDEQFF.